This is a list of T cell receptor beta chains from one sample in a study of chemoradiotherapy in HPV16-positive cancers. Measured with immunoSEQ multiplex PCR; TCRdb has only the in-frame clones, and not every one. This table has 9,500 to 15,000 clones, around 85% appearing once. Sample: blood, taken from a patient who underwent chemoradiotherapy. All receptors come from a human donor with HPV-associated anogenital cancer. CDR3s include the opening cysteine and the closing phenylalanine or tryptophan. The order of the fields is clone size, V gene, J gene, D gene, CDR3 protein, CDR3 DNA. D genes are given only for firm matches. Size values are once, few and many counts, or a class for expanded clones, and some rows have none.

-	TRBV23-1	TRBJ2-3	TRBD1	CASWGQGAFNPDTQYF	TGCGCCAGCTGGGGACAGGGGGCTTTTAATCCAGATACGCAGTATTTT
once	TRBV4-1	TRBJ1-5	-	CASSQYTESNQPQHF	TGCGCCAGCAGCCAATATACGGAGAGCAATCAGCCCCAGCATTTT
-	TRBV7-8	TRBJ1-3	-	CASSLGRRRGSGNTIYF	TGTGCCAGCAGCTTAGGACGTCGGCGGGGTTCAGGAAACACCATATATTTT
few	TRBV5-1	TRBJ1-1	-	CASSLGMFLESNTEAFF	TGCGCCAGCAGCTTGGGCATGTTCCTGGAGTCAAACACTGAAGCTTTCTTT
few	TRBV4-3	TRBJ1-6	-	CASSQEGTQAPLHF	TGCGCCAGCAGCCAAGAAGGCACGCAGGCTCCCCTCCACTTT
few	TRBV7-3	TRBJ2-1	-	CASSSASLNEQFF	TGTGCCAGCAGCTCAGCTAGCCTCAATGAGCAGTTCTTC
-	TRBV2	TRBJ2-5	TRBD1	CASSESTGESETQYF	TGTGCCAGCAGTGAATCCACAGGGGAAAGCGAGACCCAGTACTTC
-	TRBV19	TRBJ2-5	-	CASRHQSQETQYF	TGTGCCAGTAGGCATCAGTCCCAAGAGACCCAGTACTTC
-	TRBV10-3	TRBJ1-1	TRBD1	CATGQGLNTEAFF	TGTGCCACCGGACAGGGACTGAACACTGAAGCTTTCTTT
-	TRBV9	TRBJ2-7	TRBD2	CASSVGQRDSYEQYF	TGTGCCAGCAGCGTAGGGCAGCGGGACTCCTACGAGCAGTACTTC
once	TRBV9	TRBJ1-2	-	CASSVMDILGYGYTF	TGTGCCAGCAGCGTAATGGATATTCTGGGTTATGGCTACACCTTC
-	TRBV6-1	TRBJ2-5	TRBD1	CASSYDRVEETQYF	TGTGCCAGCAGTTATGACAGGGTAGAAGAGACCCAGTACTTC
-	TRBV30	TRBJ1-2	-	CAWRQTVTIYGYTF	TGTGCCTGGAGGCAGACAGTAACAATCTATGGCTACACCTTC
few	TRBV27	TRBJ2-1	TRBD2	CASSLSSGGHFNEQFF	TGTGCCAGCAGTTTATCAAGCGGGGGGCACTTCAATGAGCAGTTCTTC
-	TRBV4-1	TRBJ2-2	-	CASSHTGRAGELFF	TGCGCCAGCAGCCATACAGGGAGGGCCGGGGAGCTGTTTTTT
-	TRBV7-2	TRBJ2-3	-	CASSLEGRGTDTQYF	TGTGCCAGCAGCTTAGAAGGCAGGGGCACAGATACGCAGTATTTT
-	TRBV5-1	TRBJ2-6	-	CASSLGHLGPGANVLTF	TGCGCCAGCAGCTTGGGCCATTTGGGGCCTGGGGCCAACGTCCTGACTTTC